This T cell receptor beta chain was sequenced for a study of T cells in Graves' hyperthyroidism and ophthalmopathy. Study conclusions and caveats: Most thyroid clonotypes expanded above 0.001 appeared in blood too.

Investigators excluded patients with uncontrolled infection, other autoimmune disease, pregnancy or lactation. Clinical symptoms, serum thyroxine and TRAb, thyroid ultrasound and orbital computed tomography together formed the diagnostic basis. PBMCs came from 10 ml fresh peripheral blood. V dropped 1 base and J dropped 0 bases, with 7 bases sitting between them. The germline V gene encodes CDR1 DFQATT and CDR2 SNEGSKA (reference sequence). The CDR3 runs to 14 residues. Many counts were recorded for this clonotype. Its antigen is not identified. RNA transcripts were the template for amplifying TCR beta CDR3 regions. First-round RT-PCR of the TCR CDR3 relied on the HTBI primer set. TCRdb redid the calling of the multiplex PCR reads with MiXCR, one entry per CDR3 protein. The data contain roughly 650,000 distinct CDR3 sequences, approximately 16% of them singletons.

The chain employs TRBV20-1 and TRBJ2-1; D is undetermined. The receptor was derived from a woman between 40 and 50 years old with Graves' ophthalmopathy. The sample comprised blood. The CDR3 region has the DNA TGCAGTGCTAGAGCCCCCTTCTCCTACAATGAGCAGTTCTTC. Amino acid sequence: CSARAPFSYNEQFF.